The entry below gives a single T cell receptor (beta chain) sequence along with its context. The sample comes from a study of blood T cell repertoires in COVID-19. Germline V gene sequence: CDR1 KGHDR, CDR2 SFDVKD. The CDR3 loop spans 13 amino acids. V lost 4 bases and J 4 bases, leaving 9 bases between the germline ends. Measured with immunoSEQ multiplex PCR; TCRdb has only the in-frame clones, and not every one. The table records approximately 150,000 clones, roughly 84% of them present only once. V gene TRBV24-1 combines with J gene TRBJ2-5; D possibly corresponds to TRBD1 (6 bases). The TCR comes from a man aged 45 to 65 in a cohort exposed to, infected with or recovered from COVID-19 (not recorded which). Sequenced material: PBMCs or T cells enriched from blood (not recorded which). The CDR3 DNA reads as TGTGCCACCAGTGACATGGACAGAGAGACCCAGTACTTC. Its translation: CATSDMDRETQYF.